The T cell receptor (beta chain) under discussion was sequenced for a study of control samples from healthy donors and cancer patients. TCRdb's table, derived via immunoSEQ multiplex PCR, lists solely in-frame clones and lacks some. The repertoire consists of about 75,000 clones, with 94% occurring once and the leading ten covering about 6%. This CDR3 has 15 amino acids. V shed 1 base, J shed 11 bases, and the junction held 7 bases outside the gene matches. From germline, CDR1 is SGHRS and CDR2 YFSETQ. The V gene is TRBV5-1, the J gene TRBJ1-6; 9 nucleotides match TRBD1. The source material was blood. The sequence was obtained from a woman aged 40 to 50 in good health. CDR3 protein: CASSLTGQGRAPLHF. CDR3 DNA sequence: TGCGCCAGCAGCTTGACGGGACAGGGTCGGGCACCCCTCCACTTT.